Following are 14 T cell receptor beta chains from one sample sequenced in a study of T-cell memory formation after mild COVID-19. TCRdb re-analysed the 5' RACE reads in MiXCR, keeping a single row per CDR3 protein. In the table there are 260,000 or so distinct CDR3 sequences, approximately 15% of which are singletons. Sample: PBMCs or a T cell subset sorted from them (not recorded which). Receptors were obtained from a man between 18 and 29 years old who had mild COVID-19 (a few samples of this study predate the infection). Cell type and time point are not known.

This chain links TRBV27 with TRBJ2-2; D is ambiguous. This CDR3 is built from 14 residues. Germline V gene data show CDR1 as MNHEY and CDR2 as SMNVEV (reference sequence). Trimming cost V 3 bases and J 4 bases, with 9 bases left between them. CDR3 coding DNA: TGTGCCAGCAGTTTTAGCCGGGCCACCGGGGAGCTGTTTTTT. Its protein is CASSFSRATGELFF.

This clonotype showed up just a few times. The V and J genes are TRBV6-6 and TRBJ1-4; D remains ambiguous. Germline loops: CDR1 MNHNY, CDR2 SVGAGI (reference sequence). The V and J ends lost 5 bases and 7 bases respectively, with 11 bases between them. There are 13 residues in the CDR3. The CDR3 sequence is CASSPREAEKLFF. The CDR3, as DNA: TGTGCCAGCAGTCCTCGGGAGGCTGAAAAACTGTTTTTT.

CDR3 protein: CASSLAGDPSTDTQYF. CDR3 coding DNA: TGTGCCAGCAGCTTAGCCGGGGACCCTAGCACAGATACGCAGTATTTT. This sequence joins TRBV7-8 and TRBJ2-3; D is possibly TRBD1 or TRBD2 (5 bases each). The CDR3 loop spans 16 amino acids. Germline CDR1 reads SGHVS; CDR2 reads FQNEAQ. V lost 0 bases, J lost 0 bases, and 10 bases lay in between.

The chain joins TRBV2 to TRBJ1-1; the match to TRBD1 covers 8 bases. With V trimmed by 10 bases and J by 1 base, 8 bases remained unmatched. There are 14 residues in the CDR3. Germline assignment: CDR1 SNHLY and CDR2 FYNNEI. The CDR3 reads CATPTGTGNTEAFF. CDR3 DNA: TGTGCCACCCCCACAGGGACAGGGAACACTGAAGCTTTCTTT.

V is TRBV7-9 and J is TRBJ1-4, with D perhaps matching TRBD1 (5 bases). V was pared by 6 bases and J by 8 bases, with 13 bases between. CDR1 SEHNR and CDR2 FQNEAQ come from the germline V gene (reference sequence). The CDR3 is 13 amino acids. The DNA for the CDR3 is TGTGCCAGCAGGCCCCCTGGGGACGAAAAACTGTTTTTT. Amino acids: CASRPPGDEKLFF.

The rearrangement links TRBV20-1 to TRBJ2-5; D not resolved. The V end was cut by 3 bases, the J end by 3 bases, with 17 bases between. The CDR3 has 15 residues. Germline CDR1 reads DFQATT; CDR2 reads SNEGSKA (reference sequence). In nucleotides, the CDR3 is TGCAGTGCTAGTTTGGCCGGGCCCCCGGAAGAGACCCAGTACTTC. Protein sequence: CSASLAGPPEETQYF.

V usage is TRBV7-7 and J usage is TRBJ2-5; D remains ambiguous. The CDR3 consists of 15 residues. Germline loops: CDR1 SSHAT, CDR2 FNYEAQ (reference sequence). V was trimmed by 4 bases and J by 1 base, leaving 13 bases between them. In nucleotides, the CDR3 is TGTGCCAGCAGCTCCACCCTGGGCCCCCAAGAGACCCAGTACTTC. It yields the protein CASSSTLGPQETQYF.

This clonotype turned up a few times. The J gene is TRBJ2-2, the V gene TRBV6-4; D is possibly TRBD1 (5 bases). In germline, CDR1 is MRHNA, CDR2 SNTAGT. CDR3 length: 13 residues. The V end lost 4 bases, the J end lost 6 bases, and 9 bases lay between the germline ends. CDR3 coding DNA: TGTGCCAGCAGTGCTAGGGGCGCCGGGGAGCTGTTTTTT. Its translation is CASSARGAGELFF.

This clonotype was seen only a few times. The chain carries TRBV12-3 or TRBV12-4 and TRBJ2-4; D tentatively fits TRBD1 or TRBD2 (5 bases each). V lost 2 bases to trimming and J lost 8 bases, with 7 bases between them. The CDR3 totals 12 residues. The CDR3 DNA is TGTGCCAGCAGTTTACGGGGACACATTCAGTACTTC. Its translation is CASSLRGHIQYF.

The chain employs TRBV20-1 and TRBJ1-1; D gene unclear. V lost 1 base and J 2 bases, leaving 5 bases between the germline ends. This CDR3 region has 12 residues. Germline CDR1 is DFQATT and CDR2 is SNEGSKA (reference sequence). The DNA for the CDR3 is TGCAGTGCTAGAGCAGGAAACACTGAAGCTTTCTTT. It specifies CSARAGNTEAFF.

This clonotype was found once. The chain carries TRBV10-3 and TRBJ1-2; the D gene is possibly TRBD1 (6 bases). V gave up 8 bases and J gave up 1 base, with 20 bases separating them. The CDR3 spans 16 residues. Germline V gene lookup returns CDR1 ENHRY and CDR2 SYGVKD. In DNA, the CDR3 is TGTGCCATCCAAGAAGCCACCGGACAGATTAACTATGGCTACACCTTC. Its translation is CAIQEATGQINYGYTF.

J is TRBJ2-7 and V is TRBV6-1; 7 nucleotides agree with TRBD1. V gave up 8 bases and J gave up 5 bases; unmatched junction bases: 15. CDR1 MNHNS and CDR2 SASEGT come from the germline V gene. This CDR3 contains 15 residues. The CDR3, as DNA: TGTGCCAGCGCACTTAGAGACAGGGCCCGTGACGAGCAGTACGTC. Its protein is CASALRDRARDEQYV.

This chain joins TRBV30 and TRBJ2-1, with a possible D match to TRBD1 (6 bases). The germline CDR1 and CDR2 sequences are GTSNPN and SVGIG (reference sequence). This CDR3 comprises 13 residues. The V and J ends lost 2 bases and 4 bases respectively, with 9 bases between them. In DNA form, the CDR3 reads TGTGCCTGGAGTAAGGACAGATACAATGAGCAGTTCTTC. Translating it yields CAWSKDRYNEQFF.

The table lists this clonotype with a few counts. The chain has TRBV6-5 and TRBJ2-7; perhaps TRBD2 as D (5 bases). The germline CDR1 and CDR2 sequences are MNHEY and SVGAGI. CDR3 length: 14 residues. V dropped 0 bases and J dropped 6 bases, with 12 bases sitting between them. The CDR3: CASSYSASAGEQYF. DNA for the CDR3: TGTGCCAGCAGTTACTCGGCCTCGGCGGGCGAGCAGTACTTC.